This T cell receptor (beta chain) came from a study of blood T cell repertoires in COVID-19. In the original analysis: Amplifying reference gene primers gave estimates of nucleated cell counts. Repertoires were generated with immunoSEQ multiplex PCR, while TCRdb's copy carries only in-frame clones and drops some. From that table come the V and J calls and clone size; the DNA was used to work out D and trimming. Altogether roughly 90,000 clones are present, 85% being singletons, with the ten largest covering more than 30%. V dropped 4 bases and J dropped 2 bases, with 8 bases sitting between them. Germline V gene sequence: CDR1 SQVTM, CDR2 ANQGSEA. This CDR3 region has 12 residues. At least ten counts were recorded for this clone.

The sequence came from a man at least 80 years old with acute or convalescent COVID-19. The V call is TRBV29-1, the J call TRBJ1-2, with D hard to call. The material sequenced was peripheral blood. This CDR3 is CSVVFPNYGYTF. The CDR3 DNA follows: TGCAGCGTTGTGTTTCCAAACTATGGCTACACCTTC.